The 31 T cell receptor beta chains listed next were all sequenced from one sample in a study of vaccination and CD4 T cells after COVID-19. Their antigens are not known. Sequence data for DNA of cultured CD4+ T cells were generated by the Oncomine TCR Beta short-read assay. TCRdb re-called the PCR reads through MiXCR, storing one row per CDR3 protein. The repertoire holds roughly 15,000 distinct CDR3 sequences, with 55% to 80% as singletons. Described treatment: approximately 11-day PBMC culture with coronavirus spike peptide pools or control peptides (ViraFEST assay). The sequenced sample consisted of CD4+ T cells from blood, cultured in vitro. The origin of the receptors is a human donor who had recovered from COVID-19.

The chain recombines TRBV7-3 with TRBJ1-1; D may be TRBD1 (6 bases). Trimming stripped 5 bases from V and 2 bases from J, with 12 bases between. This CDR3 has 14 amino acids. Germline CDR1 reads SGHTA; CDR2 reads FQGTGA. The chain's CDR3 is CASSLTGPNTEAFF. The CDR3 coding sequence is TGTGCCAGCAGCCTTACAGGGCCAAACACTGAAGCTTTCTTT.

This clonotype has more than one count but fewer than ten. The chain carries TRBV11-2 and TRBJ2-7; either TRBD1 or TRBD2 may supply D (5 bases each). The CDR3 is made up of 15 amino acids. V lost 5 bases, J lost 2 bases, and 16 bases lay in between. The germline gives CDR1 SGHAT, CDR2 FQNNGV. The CDR3 spells CASSAYRDGPYEQYF. As DNA, the CDR3 is TGTGCCAGCAGCGCTTACCGGGACGGCCCCTACGAGCAGTACTTC. Full variable domain (missing parts from reference TRBV11-2 and TRBJ2-7): EAGVAQSPRYKIIEKRQSVAFWCNPISGHATLYWYQQILGQGPKLLIQFQNNGVVDDSQLPKDRFSAERLKGVDSTLKIQPAKLEDSAVYLCASSAYRDGPYEQYFGPGTRLTVT.

V usage is TRBV6-1 and J usage is TRBJ1-1, with 7 bases identical to TRBD1. Germline V CDR1 and CDR2: MNHNS, SASEGT. J lost 11 bases, V lost 7 bases, and 10 bases had no gene match. The CDR3 is 12 amino acids. The CDR3 loop reads CASTGDSRGAFF. CDR3 nucleotide sequence: TGTGCCAGCACCGGGGACAGTAGGGGGGCTTTCTTT.

The J gene is TRBJ1-6, the V gene TRBV20-1; 9 bases are shared with TRBD1. CDR1 is DFQATT and CDR2 is SNEGSKA in the germline V gene (reference sequence). The V segment lost 1 base and the J segment 0 bases; nucleotides outside the gene matches: 10. The CDR3 sequence is 19 residues long. The CDR3 sequence: CSARAPGQGGSSYNSPLHF. Written as DNA, the CDR3 is TGCAGTGCTAGAGCCCCGGGACAGGGAGGGAGCTCCTATAATTCACCCCTCCACTTT.

This clonotype came up a few times. DNA for the CDR3: TGTGCCAGCACGCGGACAGGGGGCAATCAGCCCCAGCATTTT. It is translated as CASTRTGGNQPQHF. The rearrangement uses TRBV6-2 or TRBV6-3 and TRBJ1-5; TRBD1 matches 9 bases. V shed 7 bases, J shed 2 bases, and the junction held 3 bases outside the gene matches. Germline V lookup: CDR1 MNHEY, CDR2 SVGEGT. This CDR3 spans 14 amino acids.

The rearrangement joins TRBV10-1 to TRBJ2-1; D is unclear. V lost 6 bases and J 7 bases, leaving 10 bases between the germline ends. The CDR3 sequence is 12 residues long. Germline values: CDR1 WNHNN, CDR2 SYGVQD (reference sequence). The CDR3 DNA reads as TGCGCCAGCAGCCACGCATTAAATGAGCAGTTCTTC. The encoded protein is CASSHALNEQFF.

The V call is TRBV27, the J call TRBJ2-7; no firm D call. The CDR3 totals 12 residues. CDR1 and CDR2 from the germline V gene are MNHEY and SMNVEV (reference sequence). The ends were cut back, 10 bases at V and 4 bases at J, with 14 bases in the middle. The CDR3 sequence is CATNETPYEQYF. CDR3 DNA: TGTGCCACCAACGAGACCCCATACGAGCAGTACTTC.

The sample holds a few counts of this clonotype. V and J are TRBV7-2 and TRBJ1-5; no clear D. The germline V gene has CDR1 SGHTA and CDR2 FQGNSA. The CDR3 length is 13 residues. V was trimmed by 3 bases and J by 6 bases, leaving 9 bases between them. CDR3 amino acids: CASSLRMGQPQHF. Here the CDR3 DNA reads TGTGCCAGCAGCTTGAGAATGGGTCAGCCCCAGCATTTT.

There are a few counts of this clonotype. The rearrangement uses TRBV6-2 or TRBV6-3 and TRBJ1-5; 10 nucleotides align to TRBD1. V was clipped by 6 bases and J by 0 bases; unmatched bases: 5. In germline, CDR1 is MNHEY, CDR2 SVGEGT. There are 16 residues in the CDR3. DNA for the CDR3: TGTGCCAGCAGAGACCGGGACAGGGGTAGCAATCAGCCCCAGCATTTT. Its protein product is CASRDRDRGSNQPQHF.

This clonotype was counted between two and nine times. The V call is TRBV12-3 or TRBV12-4, the J call TRBJ1-5; the match to TRBD1 covers 8 bases. Unmatched junction bases numbered 1, after V lost 8 bases and J lost 1 base. CDR3 size: 13 residues. DNA of the CDR3: TGTGCCAGCCGGACAGGGAGCAATCAGCCCCAGCATTTT. Translating it yields CASRTGSNQPQHF.

This rearrangement joins TRBV5-1 to TRBJ1-5; TRBD1 aligns across 10 bases. The junction had 3 bases not matched to a gene; V was cut back by 0 bases and J by 6 bases. This CDR3 is 15 amino acids long. Per the germline V gene, CDR1 is SGHRS and CDR2 is YFSETQ. The CDR3 here is CASSLEGQGFQPQHF. The CDR3 DNA reads as TGCGCCAGCAGCTTGGAGGGACAGGGGTTTCAGCCCCAGCATTTT.

The chain carries TRBV24-1 and TRBJ2-3, with 12 bases identical to TRBD2. With V trimmed by 5 bases and J by 2 bases, 10 bases remained unmatched. Germline V gene lookup returns CDR1 KGHDR and CDR2 SFDVKD. CDR3 length: 18 residues. The DNA for the CDR3 is TGTGCCACCAGTGTTTCCCTAGCGGGAGGGGGGTTCACAGATACGCAGTATTTT. Amino acid sequence: CATSVSLAGGGFTDTQYF.

The table lists this clonotype with a few counts. The chain combines TRBV24-1 with TRBJ1-1; 8 positions agree with TRBD1. The V gene end was trimmed by 6 bases and the J gene end by 5 bases; junction bases not matched to a gene: 4. Germline V gene lookup returns CDR1 KGHDR and CDR2 SFDVKD. CDR3 length: 13 amino acids. CDR3 in DNA: TGTGCCACCAGTAGAACAGGGGGAACTGAAGCTTTCTTT. Protein: CATSRTGGTEAFF.

This chain joins TRBV20-1 and TRBJ1-6; a weak D match, TRBD1 (5 bases). The V end lost 8 bases, the J end lost 7 bases, and 12 bases lay between the germline ends. Germline V gene lookup returns CDR1 DFQATT and CDR2 SNEGSKA (reference sequence). This CDR3 is 12 amino acids long. CDR3 residues: CSPVGGNSPLHF. CDR3 coding DNA: TGCAGTCCCGTGGGGGGGAATTCACCCCTCCACTTT.

The chain has TRBV27 and TRBJ2-3; 10 bases are a match to TRBD2. Germline CDR1 is MNHEY and CDR2 is SMNVEV (reference sequence). The length of the CDR3 is 16 residues. Unmatched junction bases numbered 2, after V lost 1 base and J lost 1 base. DNA of the CDR3: TGTGCCAGCAGTTTATGGGGGACTAGCGGCACAGATACGCAGTATTTT. Its protein product is CASSLWGTSGTDTQYF.

This clonotype was observed a single time. V usage is TRBV2 and J usage is TRBJ2-7; D not resolved. V was shortened by 4 bases and J by 1 base, with 8 bases between the two germline ends. This CDR3 comprises 13 residues. The germline V gene encodes CDR1 SNHLY and CDR2 FYNNEI. Here the CDR3 DNA reads TGTGCCAGCAGTGCGCAGTTATCCTACGAGCAGTACTTC. Amino acid sequence: CASSAQLSYEQYF.

The gene calls are TRBV6-2 or TRBV6-3 and TRBJ1-2; D unresolved. The CDR3 sequence is 12 residues long. The V end was cut by 3 bases, the J end by 8 bases, with 10 bases between. Germline CDR1 MNHEY, CDR2 SVGEGT. The CDR3 DNA sequence: TGTGCCAGCAGTTATCTGACATCGGGCTACACCTTC. Its protein is CASSYLTSGYTF.

This chain connects TRBV5-1 to TRBJ1-3; 7 nucleotides align to TRBD1. The junction had 4 bases not matched to a gene; V was cut back by 3 bases and J by 4 bases. The germline gives CDR1 SGHRS, CDR2 YFSETQ. CDR3 size: 14 residues. CDR3 bases: TGCGCCAGCAGCTCCTCGGGACAGGGAAACACCATATATTTT. It translates to CASSSSGQGNTIYF.

V gene TRBV19 combines with J gene TRBJ2-1; no firm D call. The CDR3 is 13 residues long. Trimming removed 2 bases from V and 2 bases from J, with 4 bases in between. Looked up from germline, CDR1 is LNHDA and CDR2 is SQIVND (reference sequence). DNA of the CDR3: TGTGCCAGTAGTATACTAGCCTACAATGAGCAGTTCTTC. It encodes CASSILAYNEQFF.

The rearrangement links TRBV21-1 to TRBJ1-2; the D call in the table, TRBD1, was not verified against the DNA. TRBV21-1 is a listed pseudogene. There are 13 residues in the CDR3. The CDR3 region has the DNA TGTGCCAGCGGCTTCCCGGGACAGGGTGGCTACACCTTC. Its protein product is CASGFPGQGGYTF.

V usage is TRBV10-3 and J usage is TRBJ2-1, with TRBD2 matching over 11 bases. Germline V gene lookup returns CDR1 ENHRY and CDR2 SYGVKD. J was trimmed by 5 bases and V by 3 bases; bases with no gene match: 6. This CDR3 is built from 16 residues. CDR3 sequence: CAISDVGSGGDNEQFF. CDR3 nucleotide sequence: TGTGCCATCAGTGACGTTGGTAGCGGGGGGGACAATGAGCAGTTCTTC.

The J gene is TRBJ2-3, the V gene TRBV24-1, with D possibly matching TRBD2 (5 bases). Germline V gene data show CDR1 as KGHDR and CDR2 as SFDVKD. This CDR3 contains 15 residues. Trimming took off 6 bases at V and 1 base at J, with 13 bases between the two ends. CDR3 amino acids: CATSRTLGGTDTQYF. Written as DNA, the CDR3 is TGTGCCACCAGTCGGACCCTCGGGGGCACAGATACGCAGTATTTT.

This clonotype ranks as medium-sized (0.01 to 0.1%). This sequence joins TRBV7-3 and TRBJ2-2; 8 bases align to TRBD1. This CDR3 has 18 residues. The germline V gene encodes CDR1 SGHTA and CDR2 FQGTGA. The trim removed 2 bases at V and 1 base at J, leaving 9 bases unmatched. Here the CDR3 DNA reads TGTGCCAGCAGCTTAGAGTTCATGGGGACAGGGAACACCGGGGAGCTGTTTTTT. Its protein is CASSLEFMGTGNTGELFF.

V usage is TRBV20-1 and J usage is TRBJ2-3; D remains unclear. CDR1 is DFQATT, CDR2 SNEGSKA, per germline (reference sequence). The V and J ends lost 6 bases and 8 bases respectively, with 27 bases between them. The CDR3 spans 16 residues. The CDR3: CSALPAGYITRVTQYF. CDR3 coding DNA: TGCAGTGCCCTCCCCGCAGGCTACATAACACGGGTTACGCAGTATTTT.

The chain couples TRBV30 to TRBJ1-5, with D possibly being TRBD1 (5 bases). The CDR3 has 15 amino acids. Trimming cost V 0 bases and J 10 bases, with 19 bases left between them. Germline assignment: CDR1 GTSNPN and CDR2 SVGIG (reference sequence). CDR3 DNA sequence: TGTGCCTGGAGTGTACTAGGGACCGCCCGGGGACCCCAGCATTTT. It translates to CAWSVLGTARGPQHF.

V gene TRBV24-1 combines with J gene TRBJ2-7, with D possibly being TRBD1 or TRBD2 (5 bases each). The germline V gene encodes CDR1 KGHDR and CDR2 SFDVKD. Trimming stripped 0 bases from V and 2 bases from J, with 16 bases between. The length of the CDR3 is 17 residues. For the CDR3, the DNA is TGTGCCACCAGTGATTTGGGGGACGGTCCTGGAGCCTACGAGCAGTACTTC. Protein sequence: CATSDLGDGPGAYEQYF.

The sample holds a few counts of this clonotype. The V gene is TRBV15, the J gene TRBJ1-4, with a tentative D call TRBD1 (6 bases). V lost 3 bases and J lost 6, with 14 bases in between. This CDR3 contains 15 residues. Looked up from germline, CDR1 is LNHNV and CDR2 is YYDKDF (reference sequence). The CDR3 DNA reads as TGTGCCACCAGCAGCCGACAGGTTCACTATGAAAAACTGTTTTTT. Its protein product is CATSSRQVHYEKLFF.

The table lists this clonotype with a few counts. The rearrangement joins TRBV20-1 to TRBJ1-5; D not resolved. Germline V gene sequence: CDR1 DFQATT, CDR2 SNEGSKA (reference sequence). This CDR3 is 13 amino acids long. V lost 0 bases to trimming and J lost 8 bases, with 11 bases between them. This chain's CDR3 is CSARESPVEPQHF. CDR3 in DNA: TGCAGTGCTAGAGAGAGCCCCGTTGAGCCCCAGCATTTT.

This clonotype was found a few times. The chain combines TRBV7-2 with TRBJ1-1; D ambiguous. CDR1 and CDR2 (germline): SGHTA, FQGNSA. Trimming stripped 3 bases from V and 4 bases from J, with 12 bases between. The CDR3 length is 14 residues. The chain's CDR3 is CASSLVGRSTEAFF. The CDR3 nucleotides read TGTGCCAGCAGCTTGGTTGGAAGGAGCACTGAAGCTTTCTTT.

This chain links TRBV20-1 with TRBJ2-7; 10 bases match TRBD2. With 6 bases clipped from V and 3 bases from J, the junction kept 5 bases outside the gene matches. The CDR3 totals 13 residues. In germline, CDR1 is DFQATT, CDR2 SNEGSKA (reference sequence). The CDR3 sequence: CSAPASGSYEQYF. In nucleotides, the CDR3 is TGCAGTGCGCCGGCTAGCGGGAGCTACGAGCAGTACTTC.

The chain joins TRBV6-1 to TRBJ2-1; 11 bases align to TRBD2. The CDR3 is made up of 17 amino acids. Trimming removed 8 bases from V and 9 bases from J; junction bases left unmatched: 18. Germline-derived CDR1 and CDR2 are MNHNS and SASEGT. The CDR3 nucleotides are TGTGCCAGCGCACTCCTACTAGCGGGAGATAATGTAGGTGAGCAGTTCTTC. As protein: CASALLLAGDNVGEQFF.